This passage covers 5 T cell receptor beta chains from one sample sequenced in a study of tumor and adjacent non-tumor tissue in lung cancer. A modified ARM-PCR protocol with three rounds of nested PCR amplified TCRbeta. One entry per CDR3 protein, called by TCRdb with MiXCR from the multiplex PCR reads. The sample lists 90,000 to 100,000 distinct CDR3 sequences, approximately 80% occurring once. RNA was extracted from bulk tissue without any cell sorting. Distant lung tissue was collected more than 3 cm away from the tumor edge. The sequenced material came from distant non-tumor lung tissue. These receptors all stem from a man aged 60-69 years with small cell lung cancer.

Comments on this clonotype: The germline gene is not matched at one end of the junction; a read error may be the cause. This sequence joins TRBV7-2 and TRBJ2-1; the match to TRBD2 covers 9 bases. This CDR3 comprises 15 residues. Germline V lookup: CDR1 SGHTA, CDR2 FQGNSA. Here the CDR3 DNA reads TGTGACAGCAGCTTAGGGCTAGCGGGAATCAATGAGCAGTTCTTC. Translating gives CDSSLGLAGINEQFF.

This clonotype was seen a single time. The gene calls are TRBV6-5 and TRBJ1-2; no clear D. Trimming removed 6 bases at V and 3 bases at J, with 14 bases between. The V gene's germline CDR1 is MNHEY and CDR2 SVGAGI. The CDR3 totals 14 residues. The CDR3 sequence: CASSVGIFHYGYTF. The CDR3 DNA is TGTGCCAGCAGCGTTGGGATTTTTCACTATGGCTACACCTTC.

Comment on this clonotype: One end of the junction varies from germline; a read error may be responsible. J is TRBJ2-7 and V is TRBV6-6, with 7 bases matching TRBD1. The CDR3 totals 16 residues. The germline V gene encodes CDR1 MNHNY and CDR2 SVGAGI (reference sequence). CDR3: CASSPLWGQISYKQYF. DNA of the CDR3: TGTGCCAGTAGCCCCCTTTGGGGACAGATCAGCTACAAGCAGTACTTC.

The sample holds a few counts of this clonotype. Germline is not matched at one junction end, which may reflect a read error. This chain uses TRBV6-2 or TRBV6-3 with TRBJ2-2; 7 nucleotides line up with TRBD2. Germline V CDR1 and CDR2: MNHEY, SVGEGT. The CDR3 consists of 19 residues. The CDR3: CASSYPHPRVAGGTGELFF. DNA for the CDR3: TGTGCCAGTAGTTACCCCCACCCCCGGGTAGCGGGCGGCACCGGGGAGCTGTTTTTT.

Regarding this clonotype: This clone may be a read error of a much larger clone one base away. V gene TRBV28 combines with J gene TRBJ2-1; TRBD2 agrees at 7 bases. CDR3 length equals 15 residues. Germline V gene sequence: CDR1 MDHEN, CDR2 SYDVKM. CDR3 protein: CASRTGSGAYNEHFF. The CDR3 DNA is TGTGCCAGCAGAACGGGCAGCGGGGCCTACAATGAGCACTTCTTC.